This T cell receptor beta chain was recorded in a study of glioma-infiltrating T cells after dendritic cell vaccination. Concerning this clone itself: Its matching antigen is unknown.

The study, taken as a whole, reports: Higher pretreatment TIL content predicted longer progression-free time and survival.

Clones were read by immunoSEQ multiplex PCR, and TCRdb kept only the in-frame ones, dropping some. Seen here are about 32,000 clones, more than 90% observed once, and the top ten hold 2.2%. The germline gives CDR1 SGHVS, CDR2 FQNEAQ. The CDR3 length is 19 residues. V lost 2 bases to trimming and J lost 6 bases; unmatched junction nucleotides: 16. Sequences were derived from blood, sampled before dendritic cell vaccination. The chain recombines TRBV7-8 with TRBJ2-1; 10 bases map to TRBD2. This TCR was recovered from a human donor with glioblastoma. In DNA, the CDR3 is TGTGCCAGCAGCTTAAGGTGGCTAGCGGGGGCCCCCTCTGTCAATGAGCAGTTCTTC. It translates to CASSLRWLAGAPSVNEQFF.